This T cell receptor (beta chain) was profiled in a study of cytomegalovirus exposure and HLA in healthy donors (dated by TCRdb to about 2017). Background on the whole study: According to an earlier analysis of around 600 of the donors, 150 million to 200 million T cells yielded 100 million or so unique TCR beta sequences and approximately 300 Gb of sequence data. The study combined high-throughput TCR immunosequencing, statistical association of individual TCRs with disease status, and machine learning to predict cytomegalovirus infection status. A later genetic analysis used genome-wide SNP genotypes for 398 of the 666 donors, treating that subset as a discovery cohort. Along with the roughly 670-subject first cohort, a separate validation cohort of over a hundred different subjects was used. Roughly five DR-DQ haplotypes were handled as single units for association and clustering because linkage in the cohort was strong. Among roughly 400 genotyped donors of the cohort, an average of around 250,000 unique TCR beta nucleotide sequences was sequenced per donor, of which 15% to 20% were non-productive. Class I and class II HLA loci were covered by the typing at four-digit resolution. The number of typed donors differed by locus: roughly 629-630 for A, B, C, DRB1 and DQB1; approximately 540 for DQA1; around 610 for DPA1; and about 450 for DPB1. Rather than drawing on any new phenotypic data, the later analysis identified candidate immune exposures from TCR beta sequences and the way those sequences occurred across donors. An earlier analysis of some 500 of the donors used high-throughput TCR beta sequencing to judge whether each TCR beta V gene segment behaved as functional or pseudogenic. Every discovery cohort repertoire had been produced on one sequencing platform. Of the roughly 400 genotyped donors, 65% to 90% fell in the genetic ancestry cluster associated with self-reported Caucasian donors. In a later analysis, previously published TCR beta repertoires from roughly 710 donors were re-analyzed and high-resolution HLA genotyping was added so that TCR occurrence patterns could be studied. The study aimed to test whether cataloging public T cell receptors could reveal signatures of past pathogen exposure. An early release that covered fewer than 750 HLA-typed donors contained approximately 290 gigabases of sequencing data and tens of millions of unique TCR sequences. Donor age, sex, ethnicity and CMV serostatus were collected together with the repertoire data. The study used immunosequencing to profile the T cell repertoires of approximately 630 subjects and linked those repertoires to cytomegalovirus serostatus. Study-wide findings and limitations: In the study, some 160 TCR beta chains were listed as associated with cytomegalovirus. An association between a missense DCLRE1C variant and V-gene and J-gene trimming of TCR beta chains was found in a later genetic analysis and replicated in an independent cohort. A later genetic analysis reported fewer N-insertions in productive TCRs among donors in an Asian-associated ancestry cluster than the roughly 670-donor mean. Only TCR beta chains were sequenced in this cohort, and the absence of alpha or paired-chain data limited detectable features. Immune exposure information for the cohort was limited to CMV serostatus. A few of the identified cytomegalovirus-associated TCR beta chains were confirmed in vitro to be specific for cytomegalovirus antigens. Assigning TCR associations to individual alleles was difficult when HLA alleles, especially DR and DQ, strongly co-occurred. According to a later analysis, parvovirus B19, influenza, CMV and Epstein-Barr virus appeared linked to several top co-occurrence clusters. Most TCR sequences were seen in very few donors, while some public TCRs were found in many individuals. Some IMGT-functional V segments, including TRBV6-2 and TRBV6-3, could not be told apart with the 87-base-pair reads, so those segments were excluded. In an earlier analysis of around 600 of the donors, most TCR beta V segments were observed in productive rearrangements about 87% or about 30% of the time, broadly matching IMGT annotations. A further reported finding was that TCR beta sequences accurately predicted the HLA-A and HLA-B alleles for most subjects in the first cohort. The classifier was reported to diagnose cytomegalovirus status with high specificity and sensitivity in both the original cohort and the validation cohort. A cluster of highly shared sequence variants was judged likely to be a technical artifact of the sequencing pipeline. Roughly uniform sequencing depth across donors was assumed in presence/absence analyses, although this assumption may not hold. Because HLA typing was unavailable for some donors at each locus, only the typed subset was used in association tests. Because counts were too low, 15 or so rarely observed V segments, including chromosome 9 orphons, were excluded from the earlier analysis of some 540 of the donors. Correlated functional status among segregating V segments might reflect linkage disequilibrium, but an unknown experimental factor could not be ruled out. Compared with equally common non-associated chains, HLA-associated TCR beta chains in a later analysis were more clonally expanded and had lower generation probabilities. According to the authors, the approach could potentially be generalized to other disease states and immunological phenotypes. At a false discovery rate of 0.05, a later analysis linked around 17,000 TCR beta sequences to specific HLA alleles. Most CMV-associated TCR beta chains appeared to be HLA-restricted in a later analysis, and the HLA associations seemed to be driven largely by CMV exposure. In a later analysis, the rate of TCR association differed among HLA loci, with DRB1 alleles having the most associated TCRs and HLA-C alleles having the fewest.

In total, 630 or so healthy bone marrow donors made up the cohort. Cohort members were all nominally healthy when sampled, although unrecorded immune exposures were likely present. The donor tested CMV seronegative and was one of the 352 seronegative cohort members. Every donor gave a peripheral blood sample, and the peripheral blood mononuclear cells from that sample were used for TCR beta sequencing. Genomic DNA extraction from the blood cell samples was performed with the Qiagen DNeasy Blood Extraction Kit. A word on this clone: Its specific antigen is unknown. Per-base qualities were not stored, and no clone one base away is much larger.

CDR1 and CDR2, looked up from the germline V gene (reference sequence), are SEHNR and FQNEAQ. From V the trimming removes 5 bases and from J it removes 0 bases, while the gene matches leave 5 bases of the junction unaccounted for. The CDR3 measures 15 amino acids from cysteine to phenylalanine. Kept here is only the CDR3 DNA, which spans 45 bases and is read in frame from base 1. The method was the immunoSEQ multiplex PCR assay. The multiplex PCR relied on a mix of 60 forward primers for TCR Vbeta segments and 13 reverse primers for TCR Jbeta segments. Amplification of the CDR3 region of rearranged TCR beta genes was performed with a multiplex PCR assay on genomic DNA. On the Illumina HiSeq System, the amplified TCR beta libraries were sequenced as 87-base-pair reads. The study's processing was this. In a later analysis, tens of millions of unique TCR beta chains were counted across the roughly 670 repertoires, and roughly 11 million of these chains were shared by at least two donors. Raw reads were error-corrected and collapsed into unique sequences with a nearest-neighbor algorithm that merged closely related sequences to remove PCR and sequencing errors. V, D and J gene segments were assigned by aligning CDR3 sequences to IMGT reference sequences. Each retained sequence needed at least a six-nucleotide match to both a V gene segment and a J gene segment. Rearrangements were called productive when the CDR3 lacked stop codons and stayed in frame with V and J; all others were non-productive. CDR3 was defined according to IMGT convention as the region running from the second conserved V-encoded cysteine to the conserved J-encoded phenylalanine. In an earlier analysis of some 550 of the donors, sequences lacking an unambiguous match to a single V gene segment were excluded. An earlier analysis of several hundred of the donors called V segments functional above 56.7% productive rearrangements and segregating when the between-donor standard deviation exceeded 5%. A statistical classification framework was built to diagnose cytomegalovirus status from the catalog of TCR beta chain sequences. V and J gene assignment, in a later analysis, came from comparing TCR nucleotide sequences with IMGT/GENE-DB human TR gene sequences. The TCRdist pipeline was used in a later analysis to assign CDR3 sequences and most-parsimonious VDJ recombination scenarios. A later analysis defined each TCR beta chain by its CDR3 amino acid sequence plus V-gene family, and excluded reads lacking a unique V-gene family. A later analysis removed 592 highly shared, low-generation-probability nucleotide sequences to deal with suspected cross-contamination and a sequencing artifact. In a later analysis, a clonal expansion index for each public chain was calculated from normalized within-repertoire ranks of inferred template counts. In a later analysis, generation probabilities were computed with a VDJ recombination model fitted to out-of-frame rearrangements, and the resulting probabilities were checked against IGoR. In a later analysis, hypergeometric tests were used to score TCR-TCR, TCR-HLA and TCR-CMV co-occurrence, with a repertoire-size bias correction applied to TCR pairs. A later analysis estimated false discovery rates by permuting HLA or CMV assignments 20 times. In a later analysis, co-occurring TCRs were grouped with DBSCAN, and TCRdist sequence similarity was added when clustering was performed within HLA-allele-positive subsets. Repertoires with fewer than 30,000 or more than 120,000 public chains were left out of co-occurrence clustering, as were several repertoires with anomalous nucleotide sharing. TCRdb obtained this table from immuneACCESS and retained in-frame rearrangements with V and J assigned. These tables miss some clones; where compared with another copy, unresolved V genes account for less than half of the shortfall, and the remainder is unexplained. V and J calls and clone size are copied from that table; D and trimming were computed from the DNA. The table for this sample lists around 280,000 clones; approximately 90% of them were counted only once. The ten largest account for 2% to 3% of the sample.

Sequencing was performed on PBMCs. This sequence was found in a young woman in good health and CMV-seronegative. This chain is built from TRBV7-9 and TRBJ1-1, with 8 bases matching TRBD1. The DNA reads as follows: TGTGCCAGCAGCATGTGGACAGGGATGAACACTGAAGCTTTCTTT. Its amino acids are CASSMWTGMNTEAFF.